This passage covers 9 T cell receptor beta chains from one sample sequenced in a study of CD8 T cells in Susac syndrome. RNA, at about 0.45 to 1 ug, was reverse transcribed with random hexamers. TCRdb reprocessed the immunoSEQ multiplex PCR reads via MiXCR and lists one record per CDR3 protein. The table has over 350,000 distinct CDR3 sequences, approximately 85% seen once. Specimen: CD8+ T cells from PBMCs. The receptor set was obtained from a human donor with multiple sclerosis.

This rearrangement joins TRBV5-1 to TRBJ2-2; 8 bases agree with TRBD1. The germline gives CDR1 SGHRS, CDR2 YFSETQ. Trimming removed 2 bases from V and 3 bases from J; junction bases left unmatched: 3. CDR3 length equals 15 residues. Here the CDR3 reads CASSFSTGDTGELFF. The CDR3 DNA is TGCGCCAGCAGCTTCTCGACAGGGGACACCGGGGAGCTGTTTTTT. Filled out from reference TRBV5-1 and TRBJ2-2, the complete variable domain reads KAGVTQTPRYLIKTRGQQVTLSCSPISGHRSVSWYQQTPGQGLQFLFEYFSETQRNKGNFPGRFSGRQFSNSRSEMNVSTLELGDSALYLCASSFSTGDTGELFFGEGSRLTVL.

The CDR3 sequence: CASSSWDGLNTEAFF. The CDR3 DNA sequence: TGCGCCAGCAGCTCTTGGGACGGATTGAACACTGAAGCTTTCTTT. The chain is built from TRBV5-1 and TRBJ1-1, with D perhaps TRBD1 (5 bases). CDR3 length: 15 residues. Per germline, CDR1 SGHRS and CDR2 YFSETQ. V lost 3 bases, J lost 0 bases, and 12 bases lay in between. Filled out from reference TRBV5-1 and TRBJ1-1, the complete variable domain reads KAGVTQTPRYLIKTRGQQVTLSCSPISGHRSVSWYQQTPGQGLQFLFEYFSETQRNKGNFPGRFSGRQFSNSRSEMNVSTLELGDSALYLCASSSWDGLNTEAFFGQGTRLTVV.

The chain combines TRBV28 with TRBJ2-7; D gene unclear. The CDR3 extends over 14 amino acids. V was clipped by 2 bases and J by 3 bases, with 11 bases between them. Germline CDR1 and CDR2: MDHEN and SYDVKM. The CDR3 DNA follows: TGTGCCAGCAGTTTAGAGGACGTTATCTACGAGCAGTACTTC. Protein: CASSLEDVIYEQYF.

The chain recombines TRBV7-2 with TRBJ1-3; D is ambiguous. Trimming shortened V by 7 bases and J by 0 bases, and 10 bases separated the two germline ends. Germline lookup yields CDR1 SGHTA and CDR2 FQGNSA. The CDR3 spans 14 residues. CDR3 in DNA: TGTGCCAGCACCCTAACAGACTCTGGAAACACCATATATTTT. Its protein is CASTLTDSGNTIYF.

The chain links TRBV29-1 to TRBJ1-2; D gene ambiguous. Germline-derived CDR1 and CDR2 are SQVTM and ANQGSEA. With 5 bases removed from V and 5 bases from J, the gap between germline ends came to 9 bases. The CDR3 is 11 amino acids. The CDR3 nucleotides are TGCAGCGTTCCCGGGATGTATGGCTACACCTTC. Protein sequence: CSVPGMYGYTF.

This sequence joins TRBV15 and TRBJ2-2; D is uncertain. Trimming stripped 0 bases from V and 2 bases from J, with 13 bases between. Germline V lookup: CDR1 LNHNV, CDR2 YYDKDF (reference sequence). The CDR3 totals 17 residues. The CDR3 DNA reads TGTGCCACCAGCAGAGATCAGTTACAACATAACACCGGGGAGCTGTTTTTT. Translated: CATSRDQLQHNTGELFF.

In this sample, this clonotype turned up once. The V gene is TRBV7-9, the J gene TRBJ1-1; 9 nucleotides match TRBD1. The CDR3 is 15 residues long. CDR1 and CDR2 from the germline V gene are SEHNR and FQNEAQ (reference sequence). V was pared by 5 bases and J by 1 base, with 5 bases of the junction left unmatched. The CDR3 DNA reads TGTGCCAGCAGCGACAGGGGGACACCGAACACTGAAGCTTTCTTT. This sequence encodes CASSDRGTPNTEAFF.

The chain links TRBV14 to TRBJ1-1; no definite D call. V lost 0 bases and J lost 3, with 5 bases in between. The germline CDR1 and CDR2 sequences are SGHDN and FVKESK. The CDR3 totals 13 residues. The CDR3 DNA is TGTGCCAGCAGCCAAGATTCGGACACTGAAGCTTTCTTT. It specifies CASSQDSDTEAFF.

Comments on this clonotype: Since no conserved phenylalanine or tryptophan closes the CDR3, a read error is the likely cause. The DNA of the CDR3 is TGTGCCAGTATAGCCGGGAAGATTACTGAAGCTTTCTCT. Translated: CASIAGKITEAFS. The J gene is TRBJ1-1, the V gene TRBV19, with D hard to call. Trimming took 7 bases from V and 5 from J, leaving 14 bases between them. CDR3 length: 13 residues. Germline CDR1 and CDR2: LNHDA and SQIVND (reference sequence).